A single sample gave rise to the 10 T cell receptor beta chains below, sequenced in a study of molecular identifiers for immune sequencing clone quantification. TCRdb ran MiXCR on the PCR reads and lists one entry per CDR3 protein. This table holds around 470,000 distinct CDR3 sequences, around 23% found once. Source material: naive CD8+ T cells from blood, with Jurkat cell RNA spiked in. Subset of the sample: FACS-sorted CD8+CD4-CCR7+CD45RA+ naive T cells. These receptors originate from a human donor in good health. Some libraries in this study had Jurkat cell RNA spiked in.

In the case of this clonotype: The conserved phenylalanine or tryptophan is not found at the CDR3 terminus, so this likely reflects a read error. The chain carries TRBV24-1 and TRBJ2-1, with a tentative D call TRBD1 (5 bases). The CDR3 contains 16 residues. Germline assignment: CDR1 KGHDR and CDR2 SFDVKD. Trimming shortened V by 5 bases and J by 2 bases, and 15 bases separated the two germline ends. This CDR3 reads CATSVIDRNTYNEQFL. The CDR3 coding sequence is TGTGCCACCAGTGTTATCGACAGAAATACCTACAATGAGCAGTTCCTC.

In this sample, this clonotype turned up a few times. The rearrangement links TRBV29-1 to TRBJ2-7, with D possibly being TRBD2 (6 bases). CDR1 and CDR2 (germline): SQVTM, ANQGSEA. V shed 3 bases and J shed 3 bases, with 12 bases lying between them. CDR3 length equals 13 residues. Written as DNA, the CDR3 is TGCAGCGTTGAGACTGGGGGGAGCTACGAGCAGTACTTC. Translating gives CSVETGGSYEQYF.

This clonotype occurred a few times. The V gene is TRBV19, the J gene TRBJ2-3, with 11 bases identical to TRBD2. The CDR3 runs 15 residues. Germline lookup yields CDR1 LNHDA and CDR2 SQIVND (reference sequence). The junction had 5 bases not matched to a gene; V was cut back by 7 bases and J by 2 bases. CDR3 coding DNA: TGTGCCAGTACGCAGGGACTAGCGGCCACAGATACGCAGTATTTT. Protein product: CASTQGLAATDTQYF.

This clonotype was counted only a few times. The rearrangement uses TRBV27 and TRBJ2-7, with TRBD1 matching 9 bases. CDR1 is MNHEY and CDR2 is SMNVEV in the germline V gene (reference sequence). The CDR3 is 14 residues long. The ends lost 4 bases at V and 3 bases at J; junction bases unmatched: 4. CDR3 sequence: CASSSTTGGYEQYF. The DNA of the CDR3 is TGTGCCAGCAGTTCCACGACAGGGGGCTACGAGCAGTACTTC.

The rearrangement uses TRBV12-3 or TRBV12-4 and TRBJ2-1; tentative D call: TRBD1 (5 bases). The CDR3 loop spans 13 amino acids. Between the trimmed V and J ends, which lost 3 bases and 6 bases, there was a span of 9 bases. CDR3: CASSFRQSNEQFF. The DNA of the CDR3 is TGTGCCAGCAGTTTTAGACAGAGCAATGAGCAGTTCTTC.

This clonotype was counted a few times. One base away lies a much larger clone, so this may be a sequencing read error. The V and J genes are TRBV29-1 and TRBJ1-1, with 8 bases lining up with TRBD1. The J segment lost 4 bases and the V segment lost 4 bases, leaving 2 bases of the junction unmatched. This CDR3 has 12 residues. The germline CDR1 and CDR2 sequences are SQVTM and ANQGSEA. Here the CDR3 reads CSVGQGSTEAFF. The CDR3, as DNA: TGCAGCGTTGGACAGGGGAGCACTGAAGCTTTCTTT.

In its sample, this clonotype was seen many times. V is TRBV12-3 or TRBV12-4 and J is TRBJ1-1; 8 bases align to TRBD1. J lost 5 bases, V lost 5 bases, and 10 bases had no gene match. The CDR3 extends over 15 amino acids. The CDR3 DNA sequence: TGTGCCAGCAGTCCAGAGACAGGGGTTCGGACTGAAGCTTTCTTT. Protein sequence: CASSPETGVRTEAFF.

This clonotype was picked up many times. The V call is TRBV29-1, the J call TRBJ1-1; D not certain. The V and J ends lost 5 bases and 0 bases respectively, with 7 bases between them. Germline V gene sequence: CDR1 SQVTM, CDR2 ANQGSEA. CDR3 length: 12 amino acids. The DNA of the CDR3 is TGCAGCGTTCAGGTGATGAACACTGAAGCTTTCTTT. Residues: CSVQVMNTEAFF.

The table lists this clonotype with many counts. The chain joins TRBV14 to TRBJ2-3; the D call may be TRBD1 or TRBD2 (5 bases each). The germline V gene encodes CDR1 SGHDN and CDR2 FVKESK. The CDR3 runs to 13 residues. The ends were cut back, 5 bases at V and 6 bases at J, with 12 bases in the middle. The CDR3 bases are TGTGCCAGCAGCGAGAAATGGGACGATACGCAGTATTTT. Protein sequence: CASSEKWDDTQYF.

This clonotype was seen a few times. The V and J genes are TRBV28 and TRBJ1-5; 7 bases match TRBD1. This CDR3 comprises 15 residues. Germline-derived CDR1 and CDR2 are MDHEN and SYDVKM. V dropped 6 bases and J dropped 2; count of bases not matched to a gene: 7. The CDR3 spells CASRIQGLGNQPQHF. The CDR3 DNA is TGTGCCAGCAGGATACAGGGGTTGGGCAATCAGCCCCAGCATTTT.